This T cell receptor beta chain was observed in a study of cytomegalovirus exposure and HLA in healthy donors. Study observations and caveats: Prior analysis indicated that the majority of TCR beta V segments exhibited productivity approximately 87% or approximately 30% of the time. Likely technical artifact: a cluster of highly shared sequence variants. The authors later found HLA-associated TCR beta chains more clonally expanded than equally common others.

PCR amplification relied on 60 Vbeta primers (plus 13 Jbeta primers). Produced via immunoSEQ multiplex PCR; TCRdb's table is partial and in-frame only. Here the sample spans 150,000 to 200,000 clones, less than 90% being singletons. The germline CDR1 and CDR2 sequences are MGHRA and YSYEKL. With 0 bases removed from V and 0 bases from J, the gap between germline ends came to 10 bases. The CDR3 loop spans 16 amino acids. Remarks on this clone: Its antigen remains unknown.

Sequencing used PBMCs. V gene TRBV4-1 combines with J gene TRBJ2-3; TRBD2 might be the D (6 bases). The TCR was taken from a young man in good health and CMV-seronegative. The CDR3 loop reads CASSQEGLPSTDTQYF. The CDR3 region has the DNA TGCGCCAGCAGCCAAGAGGGACTTCCAAGCACAGATACGCAGTATTTT.